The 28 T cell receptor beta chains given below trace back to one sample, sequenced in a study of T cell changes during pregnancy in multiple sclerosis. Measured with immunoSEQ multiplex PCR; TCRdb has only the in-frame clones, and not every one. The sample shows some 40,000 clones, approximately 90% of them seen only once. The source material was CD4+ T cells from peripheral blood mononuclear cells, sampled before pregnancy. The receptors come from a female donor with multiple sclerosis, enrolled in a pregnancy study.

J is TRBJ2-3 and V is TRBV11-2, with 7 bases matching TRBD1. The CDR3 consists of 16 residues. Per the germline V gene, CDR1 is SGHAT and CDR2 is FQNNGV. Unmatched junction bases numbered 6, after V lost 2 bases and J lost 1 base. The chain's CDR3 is CASSLQGVTGTDTQYF. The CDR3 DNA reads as TGTGCCAGCAGCTTACAGGGGGTGACAGGCACAGATACGCAGTATTTT.

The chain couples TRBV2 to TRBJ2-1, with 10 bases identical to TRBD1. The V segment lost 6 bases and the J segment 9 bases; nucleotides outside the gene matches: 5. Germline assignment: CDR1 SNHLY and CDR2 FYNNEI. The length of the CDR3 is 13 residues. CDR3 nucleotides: TGTGCCAGCAGGACAGGGGGCATCCCTGAGCAGTTCTTC. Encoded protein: CASRTGGIPEQFF.

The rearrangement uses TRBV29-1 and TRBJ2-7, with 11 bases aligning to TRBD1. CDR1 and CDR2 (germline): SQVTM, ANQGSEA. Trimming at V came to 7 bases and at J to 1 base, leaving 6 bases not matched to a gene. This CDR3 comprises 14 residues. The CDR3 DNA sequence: TGCAGCGCCCGGACAGGGGGCAAATCCTACGAGCAGTACTTC. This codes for CSARTGGKSYEQYF.

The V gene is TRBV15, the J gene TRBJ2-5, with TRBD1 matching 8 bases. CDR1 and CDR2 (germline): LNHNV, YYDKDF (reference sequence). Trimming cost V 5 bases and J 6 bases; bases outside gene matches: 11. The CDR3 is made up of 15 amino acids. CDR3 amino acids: CATSARTGLVKTQYF. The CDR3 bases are TGTGCCACCAGCGCCCGGACAGGGCTTGTGAAGACCCAGTACTTC.

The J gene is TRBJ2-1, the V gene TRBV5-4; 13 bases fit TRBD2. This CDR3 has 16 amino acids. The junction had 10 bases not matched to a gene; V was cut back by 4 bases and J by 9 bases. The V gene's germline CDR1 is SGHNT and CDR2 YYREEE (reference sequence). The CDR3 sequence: CASSPGTSGDSGEQFF. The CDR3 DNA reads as TGTGCCAGCAGCCCGGGGACTAGCGGGGATTCTGGTGAGCAGTTCTTC.

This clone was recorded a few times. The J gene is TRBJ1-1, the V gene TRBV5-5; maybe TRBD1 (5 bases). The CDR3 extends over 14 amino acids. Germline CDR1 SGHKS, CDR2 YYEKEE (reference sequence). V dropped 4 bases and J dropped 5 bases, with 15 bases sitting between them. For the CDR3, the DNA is TGTGCCAGCAGCGTTATTACCGGGACTACTGAAGCTTTCTTT. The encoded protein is CASSVITGTTEAFF. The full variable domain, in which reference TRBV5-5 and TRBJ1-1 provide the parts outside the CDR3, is DAGVTQSPTHLIKTRGQQVTLRCSPISGHKSVSWYQQVLGQGPQFIFQYYEKEERGRGNFPDRFSARQFPNYSSELNVNALLLGDSALYLCASSVITGTTEAFFGQGTRLTVV.

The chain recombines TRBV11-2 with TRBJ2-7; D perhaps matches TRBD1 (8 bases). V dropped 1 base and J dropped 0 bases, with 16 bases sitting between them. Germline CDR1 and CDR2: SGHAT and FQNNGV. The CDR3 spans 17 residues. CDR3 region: CASSLGGGTGLSYEQYF. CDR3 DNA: TGTGCCAGCAGCTTAGGGGGGGGGACAGGACTCTCCTACGAGCAGTACTTC.

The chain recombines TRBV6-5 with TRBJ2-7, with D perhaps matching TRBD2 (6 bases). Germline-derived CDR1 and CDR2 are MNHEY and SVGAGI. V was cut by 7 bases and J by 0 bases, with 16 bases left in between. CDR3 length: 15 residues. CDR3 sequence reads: CASTPAGGASYEQYF. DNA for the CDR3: TGTGCCAGCACCCCGGCGGGCGGGGCCTCCTACGAGCAGTACTTC.

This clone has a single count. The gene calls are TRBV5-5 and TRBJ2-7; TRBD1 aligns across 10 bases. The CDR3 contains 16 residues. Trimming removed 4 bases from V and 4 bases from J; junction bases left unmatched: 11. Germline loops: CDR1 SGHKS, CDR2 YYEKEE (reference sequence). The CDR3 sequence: CASSRAPDRGRYEQYF. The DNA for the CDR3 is TGTGCCAGCAGCCGAGCCCCGGACAGGGGGAGGTACGAGCAGTACTTC.

In DNA form, the CDR3 reads TGTGCCAGCAGATACATCGGGTCTGAAGCTTTCTTT. It codes for CASRYIGSEAFF. V and J are TRBV28 and TRBJ1-1; unclear D gene. The V and J ends lost 6 bases and 6 bases respectively, with 11 bases between them. CDR1 is MDHEN and CDR2 is SYDVKM in the germline V gene. The CDR3 contains 12 residues.

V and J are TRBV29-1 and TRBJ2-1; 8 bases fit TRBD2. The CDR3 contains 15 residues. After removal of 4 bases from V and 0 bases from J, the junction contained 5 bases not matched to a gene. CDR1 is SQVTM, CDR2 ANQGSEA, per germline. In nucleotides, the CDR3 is TGCAGCGTTGCGAGCGGGGGAAACTCCTACAATGAGCAGTTCTTC. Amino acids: CSVASGGNSYNEQFF.

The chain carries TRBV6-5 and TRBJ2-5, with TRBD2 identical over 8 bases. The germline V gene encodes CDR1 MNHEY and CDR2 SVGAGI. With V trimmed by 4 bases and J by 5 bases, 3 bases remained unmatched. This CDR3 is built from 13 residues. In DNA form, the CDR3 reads TGTGCCAGCAGTTCAGCGGGGGTGGAGACCCAGTACTTC. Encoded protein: CASSSAGVETQYF.

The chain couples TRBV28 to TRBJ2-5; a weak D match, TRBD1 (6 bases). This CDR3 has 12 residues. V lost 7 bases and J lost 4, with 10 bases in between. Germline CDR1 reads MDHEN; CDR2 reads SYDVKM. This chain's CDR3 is CASNQGTETQYF. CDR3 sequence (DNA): TGTGCCAGCAATCAGGGGACAGAGACCCAGTACTTC.

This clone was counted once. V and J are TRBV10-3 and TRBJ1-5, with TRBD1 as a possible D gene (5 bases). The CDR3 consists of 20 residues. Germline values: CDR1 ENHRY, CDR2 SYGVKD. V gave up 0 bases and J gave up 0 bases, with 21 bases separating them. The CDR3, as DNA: TGTGCCATCAGTGAGTCGGGGCCCGGCAGACCACTATATAGCAATCAGCCCCAGCATTTT. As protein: CAISESGPGRPLYSNQPQHF.

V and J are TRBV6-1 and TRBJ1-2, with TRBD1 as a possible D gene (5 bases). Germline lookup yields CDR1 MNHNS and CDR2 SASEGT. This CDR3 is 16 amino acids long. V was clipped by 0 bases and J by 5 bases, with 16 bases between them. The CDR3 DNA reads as TGTGCCAGCAGTGAAGCCATTGGGACTTCTACTTATGGCTACACCTTC. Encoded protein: CASSEAIGTSTYGYTF.

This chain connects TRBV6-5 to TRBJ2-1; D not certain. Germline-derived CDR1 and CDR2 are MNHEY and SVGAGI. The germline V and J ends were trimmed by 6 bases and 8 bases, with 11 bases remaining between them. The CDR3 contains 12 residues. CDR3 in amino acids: CASRPRDYEQFF. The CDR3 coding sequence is TGTGCCAGCAGACCCCGAGATTATGAGCAGTTCTTC.

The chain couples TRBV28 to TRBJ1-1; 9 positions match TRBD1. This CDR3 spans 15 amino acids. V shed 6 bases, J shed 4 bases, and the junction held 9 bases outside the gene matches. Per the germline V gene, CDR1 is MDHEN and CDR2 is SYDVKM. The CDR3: CASSRGDRVSTEAFF. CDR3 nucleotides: TGTGCCAGCAGCCGGGGGGACAGGGTGAGCACTGAAGCTTTCTTT.

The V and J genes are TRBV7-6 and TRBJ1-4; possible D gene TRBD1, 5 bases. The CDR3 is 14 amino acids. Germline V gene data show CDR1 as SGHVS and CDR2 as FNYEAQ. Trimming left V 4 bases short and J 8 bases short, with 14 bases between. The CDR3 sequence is CASSSPSGGEKLFF. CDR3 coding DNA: TGTGCCAGCAGCTCCCCCTCGGGGGGGGAAAAACTGTTTTTT.

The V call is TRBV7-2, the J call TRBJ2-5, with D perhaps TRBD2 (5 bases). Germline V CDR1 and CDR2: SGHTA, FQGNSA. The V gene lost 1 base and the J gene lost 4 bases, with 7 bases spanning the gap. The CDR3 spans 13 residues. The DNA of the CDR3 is TGTGCCAGCAGCTTAGGAGGGCTAGAGACCCAGTACTTC. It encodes CASSLGGLETQYF.

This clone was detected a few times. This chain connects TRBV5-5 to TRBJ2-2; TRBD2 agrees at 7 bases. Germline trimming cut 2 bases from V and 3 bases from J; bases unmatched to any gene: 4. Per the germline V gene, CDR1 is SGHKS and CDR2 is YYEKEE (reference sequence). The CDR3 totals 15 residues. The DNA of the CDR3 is TGTGCCAGCAGCTTAGCGGGGATGCACACCGGGGAGCTGTTTTTT. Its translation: CASSLAGMHTGELFF.

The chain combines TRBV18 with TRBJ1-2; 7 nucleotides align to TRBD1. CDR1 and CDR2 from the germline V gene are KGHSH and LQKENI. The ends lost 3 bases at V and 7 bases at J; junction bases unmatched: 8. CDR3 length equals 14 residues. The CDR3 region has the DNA TGTGCCAGCTCACCCCGATCAGGGGGACTTGGCTACACCTTC. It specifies CASSPRSGGLGYTF.

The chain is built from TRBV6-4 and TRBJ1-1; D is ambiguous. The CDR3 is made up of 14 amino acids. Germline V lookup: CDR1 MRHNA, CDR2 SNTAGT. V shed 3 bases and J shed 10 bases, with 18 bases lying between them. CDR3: CASSEGRGREPAFF. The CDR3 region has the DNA TGTGCCAGCAGTGAAGGTAGAGGGAGGGAACCAGCTTTCTTT.

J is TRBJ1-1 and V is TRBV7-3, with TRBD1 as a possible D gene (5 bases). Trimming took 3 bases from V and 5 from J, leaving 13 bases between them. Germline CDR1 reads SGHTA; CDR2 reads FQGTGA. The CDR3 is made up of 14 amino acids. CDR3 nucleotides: TGTGCCAGCAGCTTGGAGGGGTGGAGGACTGAAGCTTTCTTT. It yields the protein CASSLEGWRTEAFF.

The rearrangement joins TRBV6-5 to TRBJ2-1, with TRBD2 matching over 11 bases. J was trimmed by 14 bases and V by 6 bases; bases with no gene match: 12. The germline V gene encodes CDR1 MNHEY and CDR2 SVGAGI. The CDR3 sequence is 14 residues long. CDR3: CASSPPGLAASEFF. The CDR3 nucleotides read TGTGCCAGCAGCCCGCCGGGACTAGCGGCCAGCGAGTTCTTC.

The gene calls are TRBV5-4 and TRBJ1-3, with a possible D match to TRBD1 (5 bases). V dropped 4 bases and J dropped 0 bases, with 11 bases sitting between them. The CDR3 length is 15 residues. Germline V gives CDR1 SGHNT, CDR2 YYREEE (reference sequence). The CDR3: CASSLYRNSGNTIYF. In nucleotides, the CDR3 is TGTGCCAGCAGCCTATACAGGAACTCTGGAAACACCATATATTTT.

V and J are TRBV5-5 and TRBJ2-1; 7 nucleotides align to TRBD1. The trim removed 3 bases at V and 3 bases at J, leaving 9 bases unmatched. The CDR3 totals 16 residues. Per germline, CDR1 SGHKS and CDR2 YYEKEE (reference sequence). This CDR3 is CASSSSTGSLYNEQFF. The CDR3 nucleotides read TGTGCCAGCAGCTCGTCGACAGGGTCTCTCTACAATGAGCAGTTCTTC.

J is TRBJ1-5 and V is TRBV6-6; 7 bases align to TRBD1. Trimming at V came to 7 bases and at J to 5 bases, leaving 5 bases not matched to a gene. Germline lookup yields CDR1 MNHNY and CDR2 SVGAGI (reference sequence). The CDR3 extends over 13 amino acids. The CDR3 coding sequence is TGTGCCAGCACCCGGGACAGTTATCAGCCCCAGCATTTT. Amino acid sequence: CASTRDSYQPQHF.

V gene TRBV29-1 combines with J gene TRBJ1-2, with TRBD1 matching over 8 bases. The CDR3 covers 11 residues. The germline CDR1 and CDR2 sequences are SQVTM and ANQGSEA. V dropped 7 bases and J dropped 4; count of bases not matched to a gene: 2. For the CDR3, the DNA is TGCAGCGCCGGACAGGGCTATGGCTACACCTTC. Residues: CSAGQGYGYTF.